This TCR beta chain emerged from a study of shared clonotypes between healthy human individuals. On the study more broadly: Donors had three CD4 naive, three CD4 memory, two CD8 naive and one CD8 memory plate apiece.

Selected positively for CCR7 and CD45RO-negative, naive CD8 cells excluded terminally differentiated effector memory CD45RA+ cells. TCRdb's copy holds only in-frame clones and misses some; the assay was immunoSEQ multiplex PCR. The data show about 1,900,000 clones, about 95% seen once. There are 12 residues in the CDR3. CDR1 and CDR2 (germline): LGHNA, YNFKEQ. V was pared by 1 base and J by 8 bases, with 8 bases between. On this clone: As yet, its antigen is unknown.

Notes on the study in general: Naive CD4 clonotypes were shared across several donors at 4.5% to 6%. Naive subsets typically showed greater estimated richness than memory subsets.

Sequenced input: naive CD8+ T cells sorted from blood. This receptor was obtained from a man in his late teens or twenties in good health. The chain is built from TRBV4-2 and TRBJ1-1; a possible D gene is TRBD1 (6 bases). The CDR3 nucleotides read TGTGCCAGCAGCCAAGGGGGACACGAAGCTTTCTTT. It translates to CASSQGGHEAFF.